Shown below are 15 T cell receptor beta chains from a single sample sequenced in a study of T cells in women clearing cervical HPV infection. Sequencing used immunoSEQ multiplex PCR; TCRdb keeps in-frame clones, though not all of them. Its listing shows about 14,000 clones. The sample was blood buffy coat. These TCRs come from a woman aged 18 to 75 with a cervical HPV16 infection that either progressed to CIN3+ or cleared (not recorded which).

Worth noting for this clone: The read falls 3 residues short of the CDR3 end, and the missing part is taken from the germline J gene. The V and J genes are TRBV11-2 and TRBJ1-4; possible D gene TRBD1, 5 bases. The CDR3 runs to 15 residues. In germline, CDR1 is SGHAT, CDR2 FQNNGV. Trimming stripped 5 bases from V and 10 bases from J, with 20 bases between. CDR3 sequence reads: CASSRERGPMGKLFF. CDR3 DNA (partial): TGTGCCAGCAGCCGCGAAAGGGGCCCTATGGGAAAA.

Note on this clone: The read halts 3 residues ahead of the CDR3 end, with the missing end drawn from the germline J gene. The chain combines TRBV28 with TRBJ1-2; D gene uncertain. CDR1 is MDHEN and CDR2 is SYDVKM in the germline V gene. Trimming removed 6 bases at V and 1 base at J, with 15 bases between. The CDR3 runs to 15 residues. The CDR3 bases that were read are TGTGCCAGCAGCTTCCACTCTAGGCTTAACTATGGC. It yields the protein CASSFHSRLNYG. The whole CDR3 sequence reads CASSFHSRLNYGYTF.

A word on this clone: The read terminates 3 residues before the CDR3 end, so the remaining end is supplied by the germline J gene. The chain couples TRBV19 to TRBJ1-6; tentatively, D is TRBD1 (6 bases). Trimming took 7 bases from V and 9 from J, leaving 19 bases between them. From germline, CDR1 is LNHDA and CDR2 SQIVND (reference sequence). There are 15 residues in the CDR3. CDR3: CASKDSLRPISPLHF. The part of the CDR3 DNA that was read is TGTGCCAGTAAGGACAGCTTACGACCGATTTCACCC.

As to this clone: Read sequence stops 3 residues before the CDR3 end, and the germline J gene provides the missing end. The chain couples TRBV5-1 to TRBJ1-3; perhaps TRBD1 as D (6 bases). Trimming took 4 bases from V and 4 from J, leaving 9 bases between them. CDR3 length: 13 residues. Germline V CDR1 and CDR2: SGHRS, YFSETQ. CDR3 protein: CASSAGQGNTIYF. The covered CDR3 bases are TGCGCCAGCAGCGCAGGACAGGGAAACACC.

Note on this clone: Read coverage stops 3 residues before the CDR3 terminus; the germline J gene supplies the remainder. This rearrangement joins TRBV2 to TRBJ1-4, with a weak D call TRBD1 (6 bases). This CDR3 has 15 amino acids. Looked up from germline, CDR1 is SNHLY and CDR2 is FYNNEI. The CDR3 reads CASREQGRDNSPLFF. The CDR3 bases that were read are TGTGCCAGCAGAGAACAGGGCCGGGATAATTCACCA.

This clone is classed as medium-sized (0.01 to 0.1%) by frequency. The read ends 3 residues shy of where the CDR3 ends; the end is completed using the germline J gene. V gene TRBV19 combines with J gene TRBJ1-2, with TRBD1 matching over 10 bases. Looked up from germline, CDR1 is LNHDA and CDR2 is SQIVND (reference sequence). The CDR3 sequence is 15 residues long. The CDR3 DNA, read in part, is TGTGCCAGTAGTCACCTGACAGGGGGCGTTGGTGAC. This sequence encodes CASSHLTGGVGD. The whole CDR3 reads CASSHLTGGVGDYTF.

Note on this clone: The read terminates 3 residues before the CDR3 end, so the remaining end is supplied by the germline J gene. This rearrangement joins TRBV19 to TRBJ1-4; the match to TRBD1 covers 10 bases. The CDR3 contains 13 residues. CDR1 is LNHDA and CDR2 is SQIVND in the germline V gene (reference sequence). The part of the CDR3 DNA that was read is TGTGCCACAGACAGGGGGCCTAATTCACCA. This sequence encodes CATDRGPNSP. The whole CDR3 reads CATDRGPNSPLFF.

Regarding this clone: Read coverage stops 3 residues before the CDR3 terminus; the germline J gene supplies the remainder. V usage is TRBV19 and J usage is TRBJ2-7, with 8 bases lining up with TRBD1. The CDR3 runs 20 residues. Germline V CDR1 and CDR2: LNHDA, SQIVND (reference sequence). The trim removed 4 bases at V and 0 bases at J, leaving 20 bases unmatched. This chain's CDR3 is CASSTLFGTGYPTRSYEQYF. CDR3 DNA (partial): TGTGCCAGTAGTACTCTGTTCGGGACAGGCTATCCGACCCGCTCCTACGAG.

As for this clone: The CDR3 end lies 3 residues beyond the end of the read and is filled in from the germline J gene. This chain joins TRBV5-6 and TRBJ2-3; TRBD1 matches 10 bases. The V gene end was trimmed by 5 bases and the J gene end by 7 bases; junction bases not matched to a gene: 7. The length of the CDR3 is 14 residues. The germline V gene has CDR1 SGHDT and CDR2 YYEEEE. The sequenced part of the CDR3 DNA is TGTGCCAGCAGTCAGGGACAGGGGCGGTATACG. It specifies CASSQGQGRYT. The whole CDR3 reads CASSQGQGRYTQYF.

In the case of this clone: The sequenced fragment ends 3 residues before the CDR3 boundary, so the rest is inferred from the germline J gene. The chain is built from TRBV13 and TRBJ2-7; the match to TRBD1 covers 10 bases. Trimming removed 4 bases from V and 6 bases from J; junction bases left unmatched: 12. CDR1 is PRHDT and CDR2 is FYEKMQ in the germline V gene (reference sequence). There are 16 residues in the CDR3. CDR3 bases read: TGTGCCAGCAGCTCCCCCGGGACAGGGGCAACATTCGAG. This translates into CASSSPGTGATFE. The whole CDR3 protein reads CASSSPGTGATFEQYF.

On this clone: From the germline J gene comes the end of the CDR3, since the read stops 3 residues before it. The V gene is TRBV7-8, the J gene TRBJ1-1; 8 nucleotides line up with TRBD1. Germline CDR1 is SGHVS and CDR2 is FQNEAQ. V lost 2 bases, J lost 1 base, and 6 bases stayed unmatched. The CDR3 length is 16 residues. The sequenced CDR3 bases are TGTGCCAGCAGCTTACCACACAGGGGGGAGAACACTGAA. Its translation is CASSLPHRGENTE. The entire CDR3 reads CASSLPHRGENTEAFF.

Regarding this clone: The read falls 3 residues short of the CDR3 end, and the missing part is taken from the germline J gene. The gene calls are TRBV18 and TRBJ1-2; TRBD1 aligns across 7 bases. CDR3 length: 15 amino acids. CDR1 is KGHSH, CDR2 LQKENI, per germline. CDR3 sequence: CASSRQGGIDNDYTF. Partial CDR3 DNA: TGTGCCAGCTCACGACAGGGTGGGATAGACAATGAC.

As concerns this clone: From the germline J gene comes the end of the CDR3, since the read stops 3 residues before it. The chain uses TRBV6-2 or TRBV6-3 and TRBJ1-2; D unresolved. The CDR3 contains 16 residues. Germline V gene lookup returns CDR1 MNHEY and CDR2 SVGEGT. CDR3 DNA (partial): TGTGCCAGCAGTTACTCTAGCGGGGTGGTCACAGATACC. Amino acids: CASSYSSGVVTDT. The whole CDR3 protein reads CASSYSSGVVTDTYTF.

Points on this clone: The CDR3 end is not reached by the read, which stops 3 residues before it; the germline J gene fills it in. The chain employs TRBV10-1 and TRBJ2-7; TRBD1 agrees at 7 bases. The CDR3 runs 16 residues. The J segment lost 1 base and the V segment lost 1 base, leaving 7 bases of the junction unmatched. Germline CDR1 and CDR2: WNHNN and SYGVQD (reference sequence). The CDR3 bases that were read are TGCGCCAGCAGTGAGTTTATAGGGGGCCTATCCTACGAG. Protein product: CASSEFIGGLSYE. The CDR3 reads in full as CASSEFIGGLSYEQYF.

About this clone: The read falls 3 residues short of the CDR3 end, and the missing part is taken from the germline J gene. This rearrangement joins TRBV5-4 to TRBJ2-1; TRBD1 agrees at 8 bases. Germline V gene sequence: CDR1 SGHNT, CDR2 YYREEE (reference sequence). CDR3 length equals 15 residues. V lost 3 bases and J lost 3; bases outside the gene matches: 5. This chain's CDR3 is CASSSPGQDYNEQFF. Partial CDR3 DNA: TGTGCCAGCAGCTCACCGGGACAGGACTACAATGAG.